The clone carrying this T cell receptor (beta chain) has just a few counts. Its antigen is still unknown. A second PCR of 7 to 11 cycles used a sample-barcoded 5' primer and a J-beta primer mix. In TCRdb, the 5' RACE reads were re-called with MiXCR into one record per CDR3 protein. In the table there are over 600,000 distinct CDR3 sequences, about 21% of which are singletons. At least 6.5 million PBMCs were isolated per sample. This record comes from a study of blood T cells in healthy people across ages. General study findings and limits: Donor CMV infection status was unknown, possibly confounding age-related changes in expanded clonotypes.

This CDR3 contains 15 residues. This chain uses TRBV12-3 or TRBV12-4 with TRBJ2-5, with 8 bases identical to TRBD2. With the DNA end fitting TRBJ2-7 better, the J assignment may be wrong. The sequence derives from a man aged 70-80 years in good health. The specimen was blood. The DNA for the CDR3 is TGTGCCAGCAGCTTGGAGGGACTAGGGTCCCACGAGCAGTACTTC. Translation: CASSLEGLGSHEQYF.